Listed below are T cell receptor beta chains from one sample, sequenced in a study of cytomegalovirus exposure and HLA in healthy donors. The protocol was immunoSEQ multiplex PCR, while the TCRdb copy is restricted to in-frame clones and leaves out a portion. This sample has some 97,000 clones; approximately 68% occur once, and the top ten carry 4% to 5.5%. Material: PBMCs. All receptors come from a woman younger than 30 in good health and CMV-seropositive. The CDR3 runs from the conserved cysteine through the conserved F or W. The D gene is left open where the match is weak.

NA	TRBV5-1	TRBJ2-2	CASSLFSVEAGELFF	TGCGCCAGCAGCTTGTTCTCCGTTGAGGCCGGGGAGCTGTTTTTT
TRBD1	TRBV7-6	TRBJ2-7	CASSLAGQGTYEQYF	TGTGCCAGCAGCTTAGCGGGACAGGGGACCTACGAGCAGTACTTC
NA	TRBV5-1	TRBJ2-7	CASRSRQESSYEQYF	TGCGCCAGCAGAAGCCGACAGGAGAGCTCCTACGAGCAGTACTTC
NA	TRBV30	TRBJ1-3	CAWSPLARGNTIYF	TGTGCCTGGAGCCCTTTAGCCAGGGGTAACACCATATATTTT
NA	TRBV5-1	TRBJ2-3	CASSSLSRGLATDTQYF	TGCGCCAGCAGCTCGCTGTCCAGGGGTTTGGCAACAGATACGCAGTATTTT
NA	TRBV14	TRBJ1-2	CASSQQGIGGYTF	TGTGCCAGCAGCCAACAGGGGATTGGGGGCTACACCTTC
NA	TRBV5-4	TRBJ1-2	CASSSGGQAYGYTF	TGTGCCAGCAGCTCTGGAGGGCAGGCCTATGGCTACACCTTC
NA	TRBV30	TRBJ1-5	CAWSRQGGSNQPQHF	TGTGCCTGGTCGCGACAAGGAGGGAGCAATCAGCCCCAGCATTTT
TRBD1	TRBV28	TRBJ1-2	CASSSTGGFWGYTF	TGTGCCAGCAGTTCCACAGGGGGCTTCTGGGGCTACACCTTC
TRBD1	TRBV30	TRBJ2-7	CAWSSGTGYHEQYF	TGTGCCTGGAGTTCCGGGACAGGGTACCACGAGCAGTACTTC
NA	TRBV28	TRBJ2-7	CASRRDSSYEQYF	TGTGCCAGCAGGCGAGACAGCTCCTACGAGCAGTACTTC
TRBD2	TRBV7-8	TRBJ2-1	CASRLGRGGRRNEQFF	TGTGCCAGCAGGTTAGGGAGGGGCGGGAGGCGGAATGAGCAGTTCTTC
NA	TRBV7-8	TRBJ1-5	CASSLDWGGNQPQHF	TGTGCCAGCAGCTTAGACTGGGGAGGTAATCAGCCCCAGCATTTT
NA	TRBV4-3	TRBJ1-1	CAGSQVITYTEAFF	TGCGCCGGCAGCCAAGTGATCACATACACTGAAGCTTTCTTT
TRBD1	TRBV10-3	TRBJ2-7	CASQGQGAFDEQYF	TGTGCCAGCCAGGGACAGGGGGCTTTCGACGAGCAGTACTTC